Following are 11 T cell receptor beta chains from one sample sequenced in a study of identical twins. TCRdb processed the 5' RACE reads anew with MiXCR; each CDR3 protein has one entry. The sample consists of a few hundred thousand distinct CDR3 sequences, roughly an eighth of them appearing once. These data were also filed under a second study, of yellow fever vaccine responses in identical twins.

Material: CD4+ T cells sorted from blood. These receptor sequences come from a woman younger than 30 in good health.

This chain uses TRBV4-3 with TRBJ2-1, with 7 positions matching TRBD2. This CDR3 spans 13 amino acids. Germline V gene lookup returns CDR1 LGHNA and CDR2 YSLEER. V lost 6 bases, J lost 8 bases, and 7 bases stayed unmatched. The CDR3 DNA sequence: TGCGCCAGCAGGGGCGGGAGTAACTATGAGCAGTTCTTC. Its protein product is CASRGGSNYEQFF.

This clonotype was counted many times. The chain recombines TRBV3-1 with TRBJ2-3; TRBD2 aligns across 10 bases. V shed 4 bases and J 6 bases; nucleotides not matched to a gene: 4. This CDR3 region has 14 residues. Germline V gene data show CDR1 as LGHDT and CDR2 as YNNKEL (reference sequence). This CDR3 reads CASSRGLAADTQYF. CDR3 nucleotides: TGTGCCAGCAGCCGAGGACTAGCGGCCGATACGCAGTATTTT.

This clonotype was recorded a few times. One junction end disagrees with the germline gene, perhaps due to a read error. The chain couples TRBV7-7 to TRBJ1-1; D perhaps matches TRBD1 (6 bases). The CDR3 loop spans 14 amino acids. Germline loops: CDR1 SSHAT, CDR2 FNYEAQ (reference sequence). The CDR3 DNA is TGTGCTAGCAGCCCCGTGAACAGGGAAACTGAAGCTTTCTTT. Protein sequence: CASSPVNRETEAFF.

This clonotype has more than one count but fewer than ten. The chain employs TRBV20-1 and TRBJ1-1, with TRBD1 as a possible D gene (6 bases). Germline CDR1 and CDR2: DFQATT and SNEGSKA (reference sequence). The CDR3 sequence is 15 residues long. V was shortened by 0 bases and J by 4 bases, with 15 bases between the two germline ends. In DNA form, the CDR3 reads TGCAGTGCTAGAGATCGCTTGGCAGGGGCCACTGAAGCTTTCTTT. Translated: CSARDRLAGATEAFF.

In this sample, this clonotype turned up a few times. The J gene is TRBJ2-2, the V gene TRBV20-1; a weak D match, TRBD2 (7 bases). This CDR3 comprises 16 residues. CDR1 and CDR2 from the germline V gene are DFQATT and SNEGSKA (reference sequence). V was trimmed by 6 bases and J by 0 bases, leaving 17 bases between them. The DNA for the CDR3 is TGCAGTGCCGCCCCCGGGGGGCGTACGAACACCGGGGAGCTGTTTTTT. Protein product: CSAAPGGRTNTGELFF.

Concerning this clonotype: An end of the junction does not agree with germline; a read error may underlie this. The chain couples TRBV4-1 to TRBJ2-2, with TRBD1 matching over 11 bases. CDR3 length equals 18 residues. Germline values: CDR1 MGHRA, CDR2 YSYEKL. CDR3 residues: CASSQDGQGASFTRELFF. CDR3 DNA sequence: TGCGCCAGCAGCCAAGATGGACAGGGGGCTTCGTTCACCCGGGAGCTGTTTTTT.

This clonotype was detected ten times or more. This chain uses TRBV12-3 or TRBV12-4 with TRBJ2-3, with 11 bases lining up with TRBD2. V shed 3 bases and J 0 bases; nucleotides not matched to a gene: 17. This CDR3 is 21 amino acids long. The CDR3 region is CASSFPQSRLAGSTSTDTQYF. CDR3 sequence (DNA): TGTGCCAGCAGTTTCCCTCAAAGTCGACTAGCGGGGTCTACTAGCACAGATACGCAGTATTTT.

This clonotype was counted a few times. The chain uses TRBV5-1 and TRBJ1-1; D remains ambiguous. Germline V lookup: CDR1 SGHRS, CDR2 YFSETQ. The CDR3 runs to 14 residues. V lost 0 bases and J lost 1, with 7 bases in between. CDR3 in amino acids: CASSLGEENTEAFF. In DNA form, the CDR3 reads TGCGCCAGCAGCTTGGGGGAGGAGAACACTGAAGCTTTCTTT.

The chain links TRBV5-6 to TRBJ2-1; D might be TRBD1 or TRBD2, each matching 5 bases. The germline V and J ends were trimmed by 3 bases and 2 bases, with 12 bases remaining between them. The CDR3 spans 15 residues. Germline V lookup: CDR1 SGHDT, CDR2 YYEEEE. As DNA, the CDR3 is TGTGCCAGCAGCTCGGGACGGCTAACCTACAATGAGCAGTTCTTC. Protein: CASSSGRLTYNEQFF.

This clonotype was observed a handful of times. The V and J genes are TRBV3-1 and TRBJ2-1; 10 nucleotides match TRBD2. After removal of 2 bases from V and 6 bases from J, the junction contained 10 bases not matched to a gene. Germline values: CDR1 LGHDT, CDR2 YNNKEL (reference sequence). CDR3 length: 17 amino acids. The chain's CDR3 is CASSQPASGRVSNEQFF. CDR3 in DNA: TGTGCCAGCAGCCAACCCGCTAGCGGGAGAGTTAGCAATGAGCAGTTCTTC.

The V and J genes are TRBV7-8 and TRBJ2-7; D perhaps matches TRBD2 (6 bases). This CDR3 is built from 14 residues. Germline V gene lookup returns CDR1 SGHVS and CDR2 FQNEAQ. The V end lost 5 bases, the J end lost 6 bases, and 17 bases lay between the germline ends. The CDR3 loop reads CASSRDSIPVEQYF. CDR3 bases: TGTGCCAGCAGCCGGGACTCAATACCGGTCGAGCAGTACTTC.